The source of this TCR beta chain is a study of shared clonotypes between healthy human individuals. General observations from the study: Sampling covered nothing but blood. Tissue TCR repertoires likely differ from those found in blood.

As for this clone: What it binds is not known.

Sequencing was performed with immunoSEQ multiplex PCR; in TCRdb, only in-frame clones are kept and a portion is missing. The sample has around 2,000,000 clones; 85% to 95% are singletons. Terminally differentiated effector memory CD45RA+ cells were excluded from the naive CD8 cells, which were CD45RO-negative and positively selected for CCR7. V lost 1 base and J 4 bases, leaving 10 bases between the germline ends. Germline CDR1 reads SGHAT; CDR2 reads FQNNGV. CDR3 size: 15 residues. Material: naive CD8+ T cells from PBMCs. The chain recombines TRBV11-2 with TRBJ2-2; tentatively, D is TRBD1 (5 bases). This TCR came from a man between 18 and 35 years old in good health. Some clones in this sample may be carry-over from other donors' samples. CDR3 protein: CASSLAQGSTGELFF. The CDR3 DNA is TGTGCCAGCAGCTTAGCTCAGGGAAGCACCGGGGAGCTGTTTTTT.